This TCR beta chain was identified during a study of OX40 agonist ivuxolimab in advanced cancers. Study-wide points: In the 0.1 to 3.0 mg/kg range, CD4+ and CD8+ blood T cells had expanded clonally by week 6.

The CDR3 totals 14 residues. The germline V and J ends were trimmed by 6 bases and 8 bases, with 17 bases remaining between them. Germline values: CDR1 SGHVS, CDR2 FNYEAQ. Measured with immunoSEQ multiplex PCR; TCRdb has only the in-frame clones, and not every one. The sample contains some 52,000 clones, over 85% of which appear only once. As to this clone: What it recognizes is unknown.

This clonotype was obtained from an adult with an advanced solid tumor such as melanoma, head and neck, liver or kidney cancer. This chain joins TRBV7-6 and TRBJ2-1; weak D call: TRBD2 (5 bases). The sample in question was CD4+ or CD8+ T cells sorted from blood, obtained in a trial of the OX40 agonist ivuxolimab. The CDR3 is CASRLDTRHDEQFF. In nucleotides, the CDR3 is TGTGCCAGCAGGCTTGATACTAGGCATGATGAGCAGTTCTTC.